The clone carrying this T cell receptor beta chain came up many times. The antigen remains unidentified. TCRdb analysed the 5' RACE reads with MiXCR anew, one entry per CDR3 protein. The data show some 250,000 distinct CDR3 sequences, approximately 12% seen once. The source of the sample is a study of CD8 T cells in ankylosing spondylitis. Overall study results and limits: Clones tied to disease were said to be significantly enriched in matched ankylosing spondylitis synovial fluid. Disease-linked clones bore a CD8+ phenotype, appearing relatively rarely in peripheral blood.

CDR3 length equals 16 residues. Trimming cost V 3 bases and J 3 bases, with 15 bases left between them. The germline CDR1 and CDR2 sequences are SGHTA and FQGNSA. The chain combines TRBV7-2 with TRBJ1-5, with D tentatively TRBD1 (6 bases). Source material: blood, either unsorted or a sorted T cell fraction (not recorded which). This clonotype was sampled from a male donor with ankylosing spondylitis or in good health (not recorded which). The CDR3, as DNA: TGTGCCAGCAGCTTGACTTCGACAGGAATCAATCAGCCCCAGCATTTT. It specifies CASSLTSTGINQPQHF.